This T cell receptor beta chain was identified during a study of shared clonotypes between healthy human individuals. Study-wide points: A few donors showed sharing of approximately 5% of naive CD4 clonotypes.

The naive CD8 fraction comprised CD45RO-negative cells positively selected for CCR7 and excluded terminally differentiated effector memory CD45RA+ cells. A note on this clone: The antigen remains unidentified.

Sequencing was performed with immunoSEQ multiplex PCR; in TCRdb, only in-frame clones are kept and a portion is missing. The sample shows approximately 600,000 clones, around 96% of them seen only once. CDR1 is SGHDT and CDR2 is YYEEEE in the germline V gene. CDR3 length equals 14 residues. The V end lost 2 bases, the J end lost 0 bases, and 8 bases lay between the germline ends. Sequenced sample: naive CD8+ T cells sorted from blood. The rearrangement joins TRBV5-6 to TRBJ1-1, with D hard to call. This receptor was obtained from a woman in her twenties or thirties in good health. As DNA, the CDR3 is TGTGCCAGCAGCTTTACCGGGATGAACACTGAAGCTTTCTTT. Its protein product is CASSFTGMNTEAFF.